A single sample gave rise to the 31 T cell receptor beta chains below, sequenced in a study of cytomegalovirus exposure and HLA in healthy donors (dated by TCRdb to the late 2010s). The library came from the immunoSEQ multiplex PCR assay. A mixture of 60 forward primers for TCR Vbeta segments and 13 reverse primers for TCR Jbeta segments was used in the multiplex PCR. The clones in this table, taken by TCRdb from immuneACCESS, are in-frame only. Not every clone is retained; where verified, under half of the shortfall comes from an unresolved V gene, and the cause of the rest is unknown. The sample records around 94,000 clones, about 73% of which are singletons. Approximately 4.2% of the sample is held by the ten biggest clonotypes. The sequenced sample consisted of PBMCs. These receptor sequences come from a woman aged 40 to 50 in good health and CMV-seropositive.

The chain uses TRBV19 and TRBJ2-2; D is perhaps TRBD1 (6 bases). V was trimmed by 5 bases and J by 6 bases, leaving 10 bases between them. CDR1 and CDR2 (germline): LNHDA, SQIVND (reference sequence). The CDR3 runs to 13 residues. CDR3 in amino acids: CASSWSGAGELFF. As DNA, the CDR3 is TGTGCCAGTAGTTGGTCAGGGGCCGGGGAGCTGTTTTTT.

CDR3 in DNA: TGTGCCACTAATGGGAGACTAGCGGGAGATCACACCGGGGAGCTGTTTTTT. Translated: CATNGRLAGDHTGELFF. The chain couples TRBV19 to TRBJ2-2, with TRBD2 matching over 12 bases. CDR3 length: 17 residues. CDR1 and CDR2 from the germline V gene are LNHDA and SQIVND (reference sequence). V lost 10 bases to trimming and J lost 3 bases; unmatched junction nucleotides: 12. The whole variable domain, filled in from reference TRBV19 and TRBJ2-2, reads DGGITQSPKYLFRKEGQNVTLSCEQNLNHDAMYWYRQDPGQGLRLIYYSQIVNDFQKGDIAEGYSVSREKKESFPLTVTSAQKNPTAFYLCATNGRLAGDHTGELFFGEGSRLTVL.

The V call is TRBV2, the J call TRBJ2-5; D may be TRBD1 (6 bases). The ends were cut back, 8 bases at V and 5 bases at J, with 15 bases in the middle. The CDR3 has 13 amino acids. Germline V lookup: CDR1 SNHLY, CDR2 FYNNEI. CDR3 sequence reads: CASHRDNGETQYF. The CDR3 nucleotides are TGTGCCAGCCACCGGGACAACGGGGAGACCCAGTACTTC.

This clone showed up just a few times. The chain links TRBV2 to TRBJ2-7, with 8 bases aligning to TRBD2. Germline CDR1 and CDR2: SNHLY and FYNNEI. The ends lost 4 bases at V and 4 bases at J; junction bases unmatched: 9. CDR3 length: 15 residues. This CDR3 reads CASSGLAGTYYEQYF. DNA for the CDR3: TGTGCCAGCAGTGGTTTAGCGGGAACGTATTACGAGCAGTACTTC. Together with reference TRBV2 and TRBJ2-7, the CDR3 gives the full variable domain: EPEVTQTPSHQVTQMGQEVILRCVPISNHLYFYWYRQILGQKVEFLVSFYNNEISEKSEIFDDQFSVERPDGSNFTLKIRSTKLEDSAMYFCASSGLAGTYYEQYFGPGTRLTVT.

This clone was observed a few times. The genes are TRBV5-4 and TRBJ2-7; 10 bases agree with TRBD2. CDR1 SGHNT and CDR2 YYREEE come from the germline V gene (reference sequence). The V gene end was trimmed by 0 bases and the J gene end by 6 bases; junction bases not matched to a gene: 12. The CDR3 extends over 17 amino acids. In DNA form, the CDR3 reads TGTGCCAGCAGCTTGGACGTCGGACTAGCGGAACTTGGCGAGCAGTACTTC. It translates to CASSLDVGLAELGEQYF. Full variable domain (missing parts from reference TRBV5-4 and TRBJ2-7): ETGVTQSPTHLIKTRGQQVTLRCSSQSGHNTVSWYQQALGQGPQFIFQYYREEENGRGNFPPRFSGLQFPNYSSELNVNALELDDSALYLCASSLDVGLAELGEQYFGPGTRLTVT.

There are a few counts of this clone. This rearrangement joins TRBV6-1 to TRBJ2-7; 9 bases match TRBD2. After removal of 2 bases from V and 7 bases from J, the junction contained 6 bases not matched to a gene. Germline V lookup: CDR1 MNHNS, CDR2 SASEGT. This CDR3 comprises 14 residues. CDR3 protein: CASSEPSGIGEQYF. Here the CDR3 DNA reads TGTGCCAGCAGTGAACCTAGCGGGATCGGGGAGCAGTACTTC.

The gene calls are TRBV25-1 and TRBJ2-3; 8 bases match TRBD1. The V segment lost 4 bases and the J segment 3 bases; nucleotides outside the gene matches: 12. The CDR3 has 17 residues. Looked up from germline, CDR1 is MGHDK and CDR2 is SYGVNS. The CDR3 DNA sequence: TGTGCCAGCAGTGTCCTTCAGACAGGGGTCAGGACAGATACGCAGTATTTT. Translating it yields CASSVLQTGVRTDTQYF.

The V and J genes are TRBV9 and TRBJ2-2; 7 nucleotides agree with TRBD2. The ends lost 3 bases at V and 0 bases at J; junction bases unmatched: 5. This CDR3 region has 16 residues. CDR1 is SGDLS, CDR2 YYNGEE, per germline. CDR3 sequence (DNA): TGTGCCAGCAGCGCCTCGGCGGGGGCGAACACCGGGGAGCTGTTTTTT. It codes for CASSASAGANTGELFF.

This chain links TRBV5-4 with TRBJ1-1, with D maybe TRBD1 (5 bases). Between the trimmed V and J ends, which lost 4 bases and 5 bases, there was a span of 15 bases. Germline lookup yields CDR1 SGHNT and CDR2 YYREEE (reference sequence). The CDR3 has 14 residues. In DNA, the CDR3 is TGTGCCAGCAGCCCGGGGGGGGGAGGGACTGAAGCTTTCTTT. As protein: CASSPGGGGTEAFF.

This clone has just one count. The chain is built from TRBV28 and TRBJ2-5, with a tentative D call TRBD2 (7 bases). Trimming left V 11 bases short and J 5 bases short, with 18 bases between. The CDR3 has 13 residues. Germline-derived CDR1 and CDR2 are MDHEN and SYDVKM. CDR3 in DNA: TGTGCCGGGGGGGGCGTCCAGTGGGAGACCCAGTACTTC. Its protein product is CAGGGVQWETQYF.

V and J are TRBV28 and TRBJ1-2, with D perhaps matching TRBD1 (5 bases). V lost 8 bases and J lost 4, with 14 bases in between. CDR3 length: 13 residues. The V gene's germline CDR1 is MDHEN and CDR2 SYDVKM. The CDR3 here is CASRDRGGYGYTF. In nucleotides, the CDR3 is TGTGCCAGCCGGGACCGGGGAGGCTATGGCTACACCTTC.

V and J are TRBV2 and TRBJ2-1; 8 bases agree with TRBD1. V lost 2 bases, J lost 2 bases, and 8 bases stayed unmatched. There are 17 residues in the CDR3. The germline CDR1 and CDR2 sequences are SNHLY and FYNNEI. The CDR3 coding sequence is TGTGCCAGCAGTGAACGAGCGGACAGGGCACCCTACAATGAGCAGTTCTTC. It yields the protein CASSERADRAPYNEQFF.

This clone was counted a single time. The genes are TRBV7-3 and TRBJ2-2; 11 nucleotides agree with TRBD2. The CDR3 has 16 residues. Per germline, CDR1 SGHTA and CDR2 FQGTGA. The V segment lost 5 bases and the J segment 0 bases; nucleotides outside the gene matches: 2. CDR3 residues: CASSTLAGANTGELFF. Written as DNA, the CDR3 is TGTGCCAGCAGCACACTAGCGGGAGCGAACACCGGGGAGCTGTTTTTT.

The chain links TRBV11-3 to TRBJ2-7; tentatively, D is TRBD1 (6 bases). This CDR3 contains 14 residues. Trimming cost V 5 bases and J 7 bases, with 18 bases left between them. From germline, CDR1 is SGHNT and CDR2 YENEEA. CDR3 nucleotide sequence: TGTGCCAGCAGCGAGGGGACACAGTTGAGAGAGCAGTACTTC. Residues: CASSEGTQLREQYF.

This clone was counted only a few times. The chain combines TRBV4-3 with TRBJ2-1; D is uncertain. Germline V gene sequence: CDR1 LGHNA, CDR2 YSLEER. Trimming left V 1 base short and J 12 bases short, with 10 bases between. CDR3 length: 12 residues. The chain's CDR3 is CASSQGGRGQFF. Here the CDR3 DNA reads TGCGCCAGCAGCCAAGGAGGCCGCGGGCAGTTCTTC.

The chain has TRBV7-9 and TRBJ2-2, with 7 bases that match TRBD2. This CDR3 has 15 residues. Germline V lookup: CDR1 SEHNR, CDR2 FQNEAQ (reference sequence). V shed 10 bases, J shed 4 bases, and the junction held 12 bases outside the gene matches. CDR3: CAIDPAGVLTGELFF. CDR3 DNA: TGTGCCATCGACCCTGCGGGAGTACTCACCGGGGAGCTGTTTTTT.

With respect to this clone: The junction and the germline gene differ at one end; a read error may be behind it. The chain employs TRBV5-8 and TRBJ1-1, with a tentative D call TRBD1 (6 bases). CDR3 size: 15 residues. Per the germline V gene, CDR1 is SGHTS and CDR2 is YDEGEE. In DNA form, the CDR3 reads TGCGCCAGCAGCCAAGGTCAGGGGTCAAACACTGAAGCTTTCTTT. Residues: CASSQGQGSNTEAFF.

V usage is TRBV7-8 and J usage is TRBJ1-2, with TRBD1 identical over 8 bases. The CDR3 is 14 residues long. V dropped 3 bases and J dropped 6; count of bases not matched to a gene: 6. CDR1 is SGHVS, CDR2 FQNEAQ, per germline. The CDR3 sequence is CASSLGRGQDGYTF. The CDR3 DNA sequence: TGTGCCAGCAGCTTGGGCAGGGGGCAGGATGGCTACACCTTC.

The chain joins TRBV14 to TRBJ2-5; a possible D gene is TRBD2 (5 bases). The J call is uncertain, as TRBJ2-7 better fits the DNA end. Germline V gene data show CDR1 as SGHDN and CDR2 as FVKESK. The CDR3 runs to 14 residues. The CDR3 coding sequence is TGTGCCAGCAGCCAAGTTTCAGGAGGCCACGAGCAGTACTTC. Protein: CASSQVSGGHEQYF.

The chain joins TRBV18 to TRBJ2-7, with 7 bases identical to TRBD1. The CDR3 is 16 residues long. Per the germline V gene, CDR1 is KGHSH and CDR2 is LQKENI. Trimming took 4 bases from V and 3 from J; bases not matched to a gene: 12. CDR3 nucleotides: TGTGCCAGCTCACGAGAAGCGGTAACAGGGGTCTACGAGCAGTACTTC. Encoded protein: CASSREAVTGVYEQYF.

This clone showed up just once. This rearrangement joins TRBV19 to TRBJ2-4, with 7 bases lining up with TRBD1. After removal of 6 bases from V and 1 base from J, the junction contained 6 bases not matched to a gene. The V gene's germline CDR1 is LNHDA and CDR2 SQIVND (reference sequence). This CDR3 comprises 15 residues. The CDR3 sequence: CASRPTGDAKNIQYF. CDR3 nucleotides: TGTGCCAGTAGGCCAACAGGGGATGCCAAAAACATTCAGTACTTC.

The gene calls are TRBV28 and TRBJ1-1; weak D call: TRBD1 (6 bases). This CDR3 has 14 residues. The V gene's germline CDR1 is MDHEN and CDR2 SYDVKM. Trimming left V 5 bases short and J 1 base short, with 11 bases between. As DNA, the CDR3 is TGTGCCAGCAGTAACAAAGGGGGGAACACTGAAGCTTTCTTT. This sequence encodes CASSNKGGNTEAFF.

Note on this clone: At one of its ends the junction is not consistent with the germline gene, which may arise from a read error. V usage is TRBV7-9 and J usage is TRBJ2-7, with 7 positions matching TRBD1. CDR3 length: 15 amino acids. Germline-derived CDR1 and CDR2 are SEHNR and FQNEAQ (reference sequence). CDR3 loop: CSSSSLATGRYEQYF. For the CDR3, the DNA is TGTTCCAGCAGCTCCCTCGCGACAGGGAGATACGAGCAGTACTTC.

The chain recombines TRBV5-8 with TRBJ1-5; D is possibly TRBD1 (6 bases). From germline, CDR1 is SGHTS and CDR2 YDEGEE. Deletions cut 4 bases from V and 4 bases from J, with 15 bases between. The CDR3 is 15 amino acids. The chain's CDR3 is CASSLLTGSNQPQHF. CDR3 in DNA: TGTGCCAGCAGCCTCCTGACAGGCTCAAATCAGCCCCAGCATTTT.

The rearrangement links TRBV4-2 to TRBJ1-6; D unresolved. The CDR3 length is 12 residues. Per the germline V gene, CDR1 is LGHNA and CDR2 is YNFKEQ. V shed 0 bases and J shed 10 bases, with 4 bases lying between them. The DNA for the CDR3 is TGTGCCAGCAGCCAAGATGGCTCACCCCTCCACTTT. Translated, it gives CASSQDGSPLHF.

CDR3 residues: CASTPGTSPAMAKNIQYF. The CDR3 region has the DNA TGCGCCAGCACCCCAGGGACTTCACCGGCTATGGCCAAAAACATTCAGTACTTC. This chain joins TRBV5-1 and TRBJ2-4; possibly TRBD2 for D (6 bases). CDR3 length: 18 residues. CDR1 and CDR2 (germline): SGHRS, YFSETQ. Deletions cut 6 bases from V and 1 base from J, with 23 bases between.

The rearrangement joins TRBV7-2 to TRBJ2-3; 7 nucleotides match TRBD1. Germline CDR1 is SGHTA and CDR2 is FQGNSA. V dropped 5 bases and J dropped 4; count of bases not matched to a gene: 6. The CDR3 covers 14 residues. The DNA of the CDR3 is TGTGCCAGCAGCCTCCGACAGGGCCCAGATACGCAGTATTTT. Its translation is CASSLRQGPDTQYF.

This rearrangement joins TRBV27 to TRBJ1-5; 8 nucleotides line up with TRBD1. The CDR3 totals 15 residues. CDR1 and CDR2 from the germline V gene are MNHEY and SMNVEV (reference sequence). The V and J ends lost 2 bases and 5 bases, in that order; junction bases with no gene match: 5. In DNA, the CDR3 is TGTGCCAGCAGTTTAGGACAGGGAGTTTATCAGCCCCAGCATTTT. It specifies CASSLGQGVYQPQHF.

The CDR3 protein is CASRLTILAGGNEQYF. DNA for the CDR3: TGTGCAAGTCGCTTAACTATACTAGCGGGAGGGAACGAGCAGTACTTC. J is TRBJ2-7 and V is TRBV12-2; the D call in the table, TRBD2, was not verified against the DNA. TRBV12-2 is recorded as a pseudogene. The CDR3 extends over 16 amino acids.

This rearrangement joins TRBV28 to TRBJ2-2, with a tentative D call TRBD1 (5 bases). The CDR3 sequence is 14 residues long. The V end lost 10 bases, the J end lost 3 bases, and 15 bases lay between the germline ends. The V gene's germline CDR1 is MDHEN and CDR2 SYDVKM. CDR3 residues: CATLTDHHTGELFF. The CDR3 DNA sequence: TGTGCCACCCTGACAGATCATCACACCGGGGAGCTGTTTTTT.

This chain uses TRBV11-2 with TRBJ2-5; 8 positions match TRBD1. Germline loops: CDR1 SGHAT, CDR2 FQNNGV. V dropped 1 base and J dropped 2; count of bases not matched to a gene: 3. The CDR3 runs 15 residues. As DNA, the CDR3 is TGTGCCAGCAGCTTAGGGGACAGGCGTCAAGAGACCCAGTACTTC. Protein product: CASSLGDRRQETQYF. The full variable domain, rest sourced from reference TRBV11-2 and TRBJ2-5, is EAGVAQSPRYKIIEKRQSVAFWCNPISGHATLYWYQQILGQGPKLLIQFQNNGVVDDSQLPKDRFSAERLKGVDSTLKIQPAKLEDSAVYLCASSLGDRRQETQYFGPGTRLLVL.